This entry lists 28 T cell receptor beta chains sequenced from one sample in a study of chemoradiotherapy in HPV16-positive cancers. Data came from immunoSEQ multiplex PCR; TCRdb stores just in-frame clones and leaves some out. This table has 460 or so clones, almost 85% appearing once. Sequencing was performed on tumor tissue, taken from a patient who underwent chemoradiotherapy. The receptors derive from a human donor with HPV-associated anogenital cancer.

The rearrangement joins TRBV7-9 to TRBJ2-1; 9 bases agree with TRBD2. This CDR3 has 15 residues. Losses at the gene ends were 1 base for V and 9 bases for J; bases not matched to a gene: 7. Germline CDR1 reads SEHNR; CDR2 reads FQNEAQ (reference sequence). CDR3 region: CASSLVGGRGIEQFF. DNA for the CDR3: TGTGCCAGCAGCTTAGTAGGCGGGAGGGGGATTGAGCAGTTCTTC. Full variable domain (missing parts from reference TRBV7-9 and TRBJ2-1): DTGVSQNPRHKITKRGQNVTFRCDPISEHNRLYWYRQTLGQGPEFLTYFQNEAQLEKSRLLSDRFSAERPKGSFSTLEIQRTEQGDSAMYLCASSLVGGRGIEQFFGPGTRLTVL.

The rearrangement uses TRBV13 and TRBJ2-7; 9 bases align to TRBD1. Germline assignment: CDR1 PRHDT and CDR2 FYEKMQ (reference sequence). The CDR3 runs to 18 residues. V trimming: 1 base; J trimming: 1 base; junction bases outside the gene matches: 11. The chain's CDR3 is CASSLERDRVIGSYEQYF. As DNA, the CDR3 is TGTGCCAGCAGCTTAGAGCGGGACAGGGTGATTGGATCCTACGAGCAGTACTTC.

V is TRBV5-1 and J is TRBJ1-6; possible D gene TRBD1, 6 bases. The germline V and J ends were trimmed by 0 bases and 10 bases, with 23 bases remaining between them. CDR1 is SGHRS, CDR2 YFSETQ, per germline. This CDR3 contains 18 residues. The CDR3 DNA follows: TGCGCCAGCAGCTTGGTCGTAACAACAGGGATTTTTGACTCACCCCTCCACTTT. Amino acids: CASSLVVTTGIFDSPLHF.

In the case of this clone: The same CDR3 is also encoded by other DNA sequences in this sample. The V call is TRBV7-8, the J call TRBJ1-1; D perhaps matches TRBD1 (6 bases). V was clipped by 5 bases and J by 4 bases, with 14 bases between them. Germline CDR1 is SGHVS and CDR2 is FQNEAQ. The CDR3 runs to 14 residues. The CDR3 nucleotides are TGTGCCAGCAGCCCGACAGGTGGGAGCACTGAAGCTTTCTTT. Translating gives CASSPTGGSTEAFF.

The genes are TRBV27 and TRBJ1-1; D remains unclear. Per germline, CDR1 MNHEY and CDR2 SMNVEV (reference sequence). V was pared by 4 bases and J by 1 base, with 13 bases between. CDR3 length equals 15 residues. The CDR3 nucleotides are TGTGCCAGCAGTTCCCCGGTGGGAGAGAACACTGAAGCTTTCTTT. Amino acid sequence: CASSSPVGENTEAFF.

The V gene is TRBV7-9, the J gene TRBJ1-1; D may be TRBD1 (6 bases). V was clipped by 1 base and J by 2 bases, with 14 bases between them. Germline CDR1 reads SEHNR; CDR2 reads FQNEAQ (reference sequence). This CDR3 comprises 16 residues. In DNA, the CDR3 is TGTGCCAGCAGCTTAGTGAGCGGGACACCTAACACTGAAGCTTTCTTT. Amino acid sequence: CASSLVSGTPNTEAFF.

This clone was detected only a few times. The rearrangement joins TRBV11-2 to TRBJ1-5; 7 bases map to TRBD1. J gave up 3 bases and V 5 bases, and 4 bases lay outside the gene matches. Germline lookup yields CDR1 SGHAT and CDR2 FQNNGV. CDR3 length: 14 amino acids. CDR3 in DNA: TGTGCCAGCAGCCCCGGGACAGCCAATCAGCCCCAGCATTTT. It translates to CASSPGTANQPQHF.

The V gene is TRBV6-5, the J gene TRBJ1-6; a possible D gene is TRBD1 (5 bases). The germline V gene encodes CDR1 MNHEY and CDR2 SVGAGI. V shed 7 bases and J shed 7 bases, with 11 bases lying between them. The CDR3 contains 13 residues. Written as DNA, the CDR3 is TGTGCCAGCACGGGGACTGGGAATTCACCCCTCCACTTT. Residues: CASTGTGNSPLHF.

V is TRBV6-6 and J is TRBJ1-5, with D uncertain. Per the germline V gene, CDR1 is MNHNY and CDR2 is SVGAGI (reference sequence). V lost 2 bases, J lost 1 base, and 9 bases lay in between. This CDR3 has 15 residues. In DNA, the CDR3 is TGTGCCAGCAGTTACCGCCGGGTAAGCAATCAGCCCCAGCATTTT. Amino acids: CASSYRRVSNQPQHF.

The chain uses TRBV7-9 and TRBJ1-2, with D maybe TRBD1 (5 bases). The CDR3 loop spans 14 amino acids. V lost 1 base, J lost 6 bases, and 12 bases lay in between. Germline V gene sequence: CDR1 SEHNR, CDR2 FQNEAQ (reference sequence). The CDR3 reads CASSLGRDSHGYTF. As DNA, the CDR3 is TGTGCCAGCAGCTTAGGAAGGGACTCCCATGGCTACACCTTC.

This chain uses TRBV6-4 with TRBJ2-7; 10 bases align to TRBD2. Trimming at V came to 5 bases and at J to 0 bases, leaving 4 bases not matched to a gene. Germline CDR1 reads MRHNA; CDR2 reads SNTAGT. CDR3 length equals 15 residues. The chain's CDR3 is CASSKLAGSSYEQYF. The CDR3 DNA reads TGTGCCAGCAGTAAACTAGCGGGATCCTCCTACGAGCAGTACTTC.

The chain is built from TRBV28 and TRBJ2-7; no reliable D call. The CDR3 is 16 residues long. The V gene's germline CDR1 is MDHEN and CDR2 SYDVKM. The V and J ends lost 2 bases and 3 bases respectively, with 17 bases between them. In DNA form, the CDR3 reads TGTGCCAGCAGTTTAGTGTTCGGCAGTTCGGACTACGAGCAGTACTTC. It specifies CASSLVFGSSDYEQYF.

The chain has TRBV28 and TRBJ1-4; D perhaps matches TRBD1 (6 bases). V was cut by 3 bases and J by 7 bases, with 15 bases left in between. CDR3 length: 15 amino acids. The V gene's germline CDR1 is MDHEN and CDR2 SYDVKM. The CDR3 DNA sequence: TGTGCCAGCAGTTTTGAAGGGGGTCGGGTTGAAAAACTGTTTTTT. This codes for CASSFEGGRVEKLFF.

The chain recombines TRBV10-2 with TRBJ2-7; D call uncertain. This CDR3 contains 14 residues. CDR1 is WSHSY, CDR2 SAAADI, per germline. Trimming took 7 bases from V and 4 from J, leaving 17 bases between them. The CDR3 sequence: CASTPETPFYEQYF. The DNA of the CDR3 is TGCGCCAGCACCCCCGAGACACCATTTTACGAGCAGTACTTC.

The rearrangement links TRBV6-1 to TRBJ2-7; D remains ambiguous. Germline V gene sequence: CDR1 MNHNS, CDR2 SASEGT. V was clipped by 5 bases and J by 6 bases, with 8 bases between them. The length of the CDR3 is 11 residues. CDR3 in DNA: TGTGCCAGCAGTAACTACGCCGAGCAGTACTTC. Translating it yields CASSNYAEQYF.

The chain has TRBV2 and TRBJ1-5; 9 bases line up with TRBD1. V shed 11 bases, J shed 7 bases, and the junction held 9 bases outside the gene matches. Germline lookup yields CDR1 SNHLY and CDR2 FYNNEI. This CDR3 is 13 amino acids long. CDR3 DNA sequence: TGTGCCGGGGGGACAGGGAGGCAACAGCCCCAGCATTTT. Translating gives CAGGTGRQQPQHF. The entire variable domain, with the rest obtained from reference TRBV2 and TRBJ1-5, is as follows: EPEVTQTPSHQVTQMGQEVILRCVPISNHLYFYWYRQILGQKVEFLVSFYNNEISEKSEIFDDQFSVERPDGSNFTLKIRSTKLEDSAMYFCAGGTGRQQPQHFGDGTRLSIL.

On this clone: The same CDR3 also results from other DNA sequences found in this sample. The CDR3 here is CASSLGGGRDNSPLHF. The CDR3 DNA sequence: TGTGCCAGCAGTTTAGGTGGCGGCAGAGATAATTCACCCCTCCACTTT. The chain couples TRBV28 to TRBJ1-6, with D unresolved. CDR1 MDHEN and CDR2 SYDVKM come from the germline V gene. The V and J ends lost 2 bases and 5 bases respectively, with 13 bases between them. The CDR3 sequence is 16 residues long.

This clone was counted between two and nine times. The same CDR3 arises from other DNA sequences in this sample as well. The genes are TRBV6-5 and TRBJ1-4; the D gene is possibly TRBD1 (6 bases). The CDR3 is 15 amino acids. Trimming stripped 3 bases from V and 8 bases from J, with 16 bases between. Germline CDR1 is MNHEY and CDR2 is SVGAGI. As DNA, the CDR3 is TGTGCCAGCAGTTATGAAGGGGGGCGCAGGGAAAAACTGTTTTTT. Translated, it gives CASSYEGGRREKLFF.

This clone was seen a single time. This sequence joins TRBV27 and TRBJ2-3, with D unclear. This CDR3 region has 11 residues. Germline values: CDR1 MNHEY, CDR2 SMNVEV (reference sequence). V dropped 5 bases and J dropped 0 bases, with 0 bases sitting between them. CDR3 nucleotides: TGTGCCAGCAGTAGCACAGATACGCAGTATTTT. Translation: CASSSTDTQYF.

The J gene is TRBJ1-4, the V gene TRBV11-2, with D unresolved. The CDR3 has 15 amino acids. The germline V and J ends were trimmed by 2 bases and 5 bases, with 12 bases remaining between them. The germline CDR1 and CDR2 sequences are SGHAT and FQNNGV. CDR3 sequence (DNA): TGTGCCAGCAGCTTACGTGGGAGCGGGAATGAAAAACTGTTTTTT. This translates into CASSLRGSGNEKLFF.

The chain combines TRBV5-1 with TRBJ1-2; 10 bases match TRBD1. The CDR3 is 16 residues long. From germline, CDR1 is SGHRS and CDR2 YFSETQ. The V and J ends lost 3 bases and 3 bases, in that order; junction bases with no gene match: 8. The CDR3 coding sequence is TGCGCCAGCAGCTGGAGGGGGACAGGGGAGGACTATGGCTACACCTTC. This codes for CASSWRGTGEDYGYTF. The entire variable domain, with the rest obtained from reference TRBV5-1 and TRBJ1-2, is as follows: KAGVTQTPRYLIKTRGQQVTLSCSPISGHRSVSWYQQTPGQGLQFLFEYFSETQRNKGNFPGRFSGRQFSNSRSEMNVSTLELGDSALYLCASSWRGTGEDYGYTFGSGTRLTVV.

Regarding this clone: At the DNA level, this CDR3 is encoded by other sequences in the same sample as well. This chain connects TRBV10-3 to TRBJ2-6; D remains ambiguous. The CDR3 contains 18 residues. V was trimmed by 5 bases and J by 5 bases, leaving 22 bases between them. Germline-derived CDR1 and CDR2 are ENHRY and SYGVKD. The CDR3 sequence is CAISQKSCIQSRANVLTF. Written as DNA, the CDR3 is TGTGCCATCAGTCAAAAGTCCTGTATACAAAGTCGGGCCAACGTCCTGACTTTC.

A few counts support this clone. The gene calls are TRBV19 and TRBJ2-1; either TRBD1 or TRBD2 may fit D (5 bases each). The CDR3 is 12 residues long. V dropped 10 bases and J dropped 6 bases, with 13 bases sitting between them. In germline, CDR1 is LNHDA, CDR2 SQIVND (reference sequence). CDR3 residues: CATKGRGNEQFF. In nucleotides, the CDR3 is TGTGCCACTAAGGGGAGAGGCAATGAGCAGTTCTTC.

This rearrangement joins TRBV29-1 to TRBJ1-2, with D uncertain. V lost 7 bases, J lost 0 bases, and 9 bases lay in between. The CDR3 contains 12 residues. Germline CDR1 and CDR2: SQVTM and ANQGSEA. CDR3 sequence reads: CSAYTANYGYTF. CDR3 bases: TGCAGCGCATACACAGCTAACTATGGCTACACCTTC.

This chain connects TRBV7-8 to TRBJ2-3; D may correspond to TRBD1 or TRBD2 (5 bases each). V lost 5 bases and J lost 6, with 15 bases in between. CDR3 length: 14 amino acids. The germline V gene encodes CDR1 SGHVS and CDR2 FQNEAQ. The CDR3 protein is CASSLGTSGDTQYF. For the CDR3, the DNA is TGTGCCAGCAGCCTGGGGACCTCGGGGGATACGCAGTATTTT.

J is TRBJ2-5 and V is TRBV5-5; a weak D match, TRBD1 (5 bases). CDR3 length equals 14 residues. The V end lost 4 bases, the J end lost 2 bases, and 12 bases lay between the germline ends. In germline, CDR1 is SGHKS, CDR2 YYEKEE (reference sequence). CDR3 bases: TGTGCCAGCAGCCTGAGGACAAGACAAGAGACCCAGTACTTC. Translating it yields CASSLRTRQETQYF.

J is TRBJ2-7 and V is TRBV5-1; maybe TRBD1 (6 bases). V gave up 4 bases and J gave up 5 bases, with 19 bases separating them. The CDR3 has 15 amino acids. Germline V gene data show CDR1 as SGHRS and CDR2 as YFSETQ. The CDR3 DNA reads as TGCGCCAGCAGCGTGACAGGTCCCGGAGGCAACGAGCAGTACTTC. Its translation: CASSVTGPGGNEQYF. Full variable domain (missing parts from reference TRBV5-1 and TRBJ2-7): KAGVTQTPRYLIKTRGQQVTLSCSPISGHRSVSWYQQTPGQGLQFLFEYFSETQRNKGNFPGRFSGRQFSNSRSEMNVSTLELGDSALYLCASSVTGPGGNEQYFGPGTRLTVT.

This chain connects TRBV28 to TRBJ1-5, with 7 bases matching TRBD1. The CDR3 length is 16 residues. V shed 6 bases and J 3 bases; nucleotides not matched to a gene: 11. Germline values: CDR1 MDHEN, CDR2 SYDVKM. CDR3 protein: CASRLSQGELNQPQHF. CDR3 bases: TGTGCCAGCAGACTGTCTCAGGGGGAACTCAATCAGCCCCAGCATTTT.